The 26 T cell receptor beta chains below were found in one sample sequenced in a study of blood T cells in healthy people across ages. PCR was performed a second time for about 7 to 12 cycles using a sample-barcoded 5' primer and a J-beta primer mix. TCRdb fed the 5' RACE reads into MiXCR, producing one record per CDR3 protein. The sample has 1.5 million to 2 million distinct CDR3 sequences, roughly 28% seen once. Sequencing input: blood. The receptors derive from a woman younger than 45 in good health.

V is TRBV9 and J is TRBJ2-3; 7 bases map to TRBD1. There are 14 residues in the CDR3. With 0 bases clipped from V and 5 bases from J, the junction kept 3 bases outside the gene matches. Germline-derived CDR1 and CDR2 are SGDLS and YYNGEE. CDR3 sequence reads: CASSVGTGRDTQYF. CDR3 sequence (DNA): TGTGCCAGCAGCGTAGGGACAGGCCGAGATACGCAGTATTTT.

This rearrangement joins TRBV6-6 to TRBJ2-1, with 7 bases identical to TRBD1. Germline loops: CDR1 MNHNY, CDR2 SVGAGI (reference sequence). The CDR3 loop spans 14 amino acids. J lost 2 bases, V lost 7 bases, and 5 bases had no gene match. The CDR3 loop is CASNPQGTYNEQFF. CDR3 nucleotide sequence: TGTGCCAGCAACCCACAGGGGACCTACAATGAGCAGTTCTTC.

This chain uses TRBV28 with TRBJ2-7; D remains unclear. Germline CDR1 and CDR2: MDHEN and SYDVKM. The CDR3 is 13 amino acids. Trimming pared 4 bases from V and 7 bases from J, leaving 14 bases between. DNA for the CDR3: TGTGCCAGCAGTTCCGCGGCGGTTTGGGAGCAGTACTTC. Protein: CASSSAAVWEQYF.

A word on this clonotype: A read error may be the cause here, since a much bigger clone is one base away. The chain combines TRBV27 with TRBJ2-7, with D perhaps TRBD1 or TRBD2 (5 bases each). With 5 bases removed from V and 7 bases from J, the gap between germline ends came to 15 bases. This CDR3 is built from 13 residues. From germline, CDR1 is MNHEY and CDR2 SMNVEV (reference sequence). The CDR3 DNA reads as TGTGCCAGCAGTCTCTCATGGGGGAATGAGCAGTACTTC. The encoded protein is CASSLSWGNEQYF.

Comment on this clonotype: It may be a read error: a sequence one base away is much more abundant. The gene calls are TRBV5-1 and TRBJ2-1, with TRBD1 matching over 9 bases. The J call may be mistaken, given a closer DNA end match to TRBJ2-7. CDR1 is SGHRS and CDR2 is YFSETQ in the germline V gene. This CDR3 is 16 amino acids long. CDR3 sequence (DNA): TGCGCCAGCAGCTACCGGGACAGGGTATCCTACAATGAGCAGTACTTC. Translation gives CASSYRDRVSYNEQYF.

A few counts support this clonotype. The gene calls are TRBV29-1 and TRBJ1-2; D is unclear. Germline CDR1 reads SQVTM; CDR2 reads ANQGSEA. V lost 6 bases and J 6 bases, leaving 11 bases between the germline ends. The CDR3 extends over 11 amino acids. The CDR3 spells CSVMHGDGYTF. The CDR3 nucleotides are TGCAGCGTGATGCACGGGGATGGCTACACCTTC.

This clonotype was picked up a small number of times. V and J are TRBV20-1 and TRBJ1-1, with TRBD1 as a possible D gene (6 bases). The CDR3 consists of 15 residues. The germline V gene has CDR1 DFQATT and CDR2 SNEGSKA (reference sequence). The CDR3 DNA reads TGCATTCCTCGCGAAGGAGGGGGGCTTGGCACTGAAGCTTTCTTT. This translates into CIPREGGGLGTEAFF.

The V call is TRBV5-5, the J call TRBJ2-5; D perhaps matches TRBD1 (8 bases). The CDR3 has 15 residues. CDR1 is SGHKS, CDR2 YYEKEE, per germline (reference sequence). Trimming took off 1 base at V and 8 bases at J, with 18 bases between the two ends. CDR3 loop: CASSLLTGGGETQYF. CDR3 bases: TGTGCCAGCAGCTTGTTAACAGGGGGGGGCGAAACCCAGTACTTC.

This clonotype was observed a few times. The chain employs TRBV5-1 and TRBJ2-3; 7 nucleotides line up with TRBD1. V shed 5 bases and J 1 base; nucleotides not matched to a gene: 10. The germline V gene encodes CDR1 SGHRS and CDR2 YFSETQ. The CDR3 totals 16 residues. The CDR3 DNA sequence: TGCGCCAGCAGACACAGGGGCGATGGGGGCACAGATACGCAGTATTTT. This codes for CASRHRGDGGTDTQYF. Full variable domain (rest looked up from reference TRBV5-1 and TRBJ2-3): KAGVTQTPRYLIKTRGQQVTLSCSPISGHRSVSWYQQTPGQGLQFLFEYFSETQRNKGNFPGRFSGRQFSNSRSEMNVSTLELGDSALYLCASRHRGDGGTDTQYFGPGTRLTVL.

This clonotype was seen more than once but under ten times. The J gene is TRBJ2-4, the V gene TRBV6-5; D may be TRBD1 (7 bases). Trimming removed 6 bases from V and 0 bases from J, with 12 bases in between. CDR1 is MNHEY, CDR2 SVGAGI, per germline. The CDR3 length is 15 residues. The CDR3 is CASRQGGLAKNIQYF. The DNA for the CDR3 is TGTGCCAGCAGGCAGGGGGGACTAGCCAAAAACATTCAGTACTTC.

The table lists this clonotype with a few counts. This chain joins TRBV15 and TRBJ1-6, with D possibly TRBD1 on 6 matching bases. Germline lookup yields CDR1 LNHNV and CDR2 YYDKDF (reference sequence). Trimming cost V 0 bases and J 13 bases, with 13 bases left between them. This CDR3 is 14 amino acids long. The CDR3 DNA reads as TGTGCCACCAGCAGAGATATCTCGGGGGCGCCCCTCCACTTT. Its protein product is CATSRDISGAPLHF.

The chain combines TRBV11-2 with TRBJ2-1, with 8 bases that match TRBD2. The CDR3 is made up of 14 amino acids. CDR1 is SGHAT and CDR2 is FQNNGV in the germline V gene. V was pared by 0 bases and J by 7 bases, with 2 bases of the junction left unmatched. The CDR3 protein is CASSLDGRANEQFF. The CDR3 DNA reads TGTGCCAGCAGCTTAGACGGGAGGGCTAATGAGCAGTTCTTC.

This clonotype was seen many times. V and J are TRBV24-1 and TRBJ1-5; D uncertain. Trimming stripped 2 bases from V and 5 bases from J, with 9 bases between. The CDR3 length is 14 residues. Germline V gene sequence: CDR1 KGHDR, CDR2 SFDVKD. The CDR3 DNA sequence: TGTGCCACCAGTGATTCCTGGAGGGATCAGCCCCAGCATTTT. Amino acid sequence: CATSDSWRDQPQHF.

The sample holds a few counts of this clonotype. J is TRBJ2-1 and V is TRBV20-1, with TRBD2 matching 10 bases. V lost 5 bases, J lost 5 bases, and 12 bases stayed unmatched. Per germline, CDR1 DFQATT and CDR2 SNEGSKA (reference sequence). The CDR3 sequence is 16 residues long. CDR3 amino acids: CSAPGLGLATNNEQFF. CDR3 bases: TGCAGTGCTCCGGGGTTGGGACTAGCGACGAACAATGAGCAGTTCTTC.

For this clonotype: A much bigger clone sits one base away, suggesting this may be a read error. This chain uses TRBV19 with TRBJ2-1, with D tentatively TRBD1 (6 bases). Germline values: CDR1 LNHDA, CDR2 SQIVND (reference sequence). Between the trimmed V and J ends, which lost 5 bases and 10 bases, there was a span of 24 bases. There are 16 residues in the CDR3. The CDR3 is CASSASAVRGLDEQFF. The CDR3, as DNA: TGTGCCAGTAGTGCAAGCGCAGTCAGGGGTTTGGACGAGCAGTTCTTC.

This clonotype was found many times. CDR3 in DNA: TGTGCCAGCAGTGAAATCGGGACCCTCTACAATGAGCAGTACTTC. Translation: CASSEIGTLYNEQYF. The chain is built from TRBV2 and TRBJ2-1; D tentatively fits TRBD1 or TRBD2 (5 bases each). The end of the DNA is better explained by TRBJ2-7, so the J call may be wrong. Germline V gene data show CDR1 as SNHLY and CDR2 as FYNNEI. CDR3 length: 15 amino acids.

To note about this clonotype: A much bigger clone sits one base away, suggesting this may be a read error. This chain connects TRBV30 to TRBJ1-2; TRBD1 agrees at 7 bases. The germline V gene encodes CDR1 GTSNPN and CDR2 SVGIG (reference sequence). This CDR3 is built from 14 residues. The CDR3, as DNA: TGTGCCTGGAGCCCGGACAGGACTAACTATAGCTACACCTTC. This translates into CAWSPDRTNYSYTF. The entire variable domain, with the rest obtained from reference TRBV30 and TRBJ1-2, is as follows: SQTIHQWPATLVQPVGSPLSLECTVEGTSNPNLYWYRQAAGRGLQLLFYSVGIGQISSEVPQNLSASRPQDRQFILSSKKLLLSDSGFYLCAWSPDRTNYSYTFGSGTRLTVV.

The chain carries TRBV6-5 and TRBJ1-5; D unresolved. Between the trimmed V and J ends, which lost 0 bases and 2 bases, there was a span of 11 bases. The CDR3 sequence is 16 residues long. CDR1 MNHEY and CDR2 SVGAGI come from the germline V gene. The CDR3 sequence is CASSYSSGLGNQPQHF. The CDR3 bases are TGTGCCAGCAGTTACTCGAGTGGGCTCGGCAATCAGCCCCAGCATTTT.

This clonotype was found a few times. The chain links TRBV14 to TRBJ1-2; D is possibly TRBD1 (5 bases). CDR3 length equals 13 residues. Germline loops: CDR1 SGHDN, CDR2 FVKESK. The V and J ends lost 1 base and 7 bases respectively, with 10 bases between them. The CDR3 loop is CASSQVAGLGYTF. CDR3 bases: TGTGCCAGCAGCCAAGTCGCGGGACTTGGCTACACCTTC.

The chain has TRBV4-1 and TRBJ2-7; 7 bases map to TRBD1. CDR3 length: 16 residues. Germline V lookup: CDR1 MGHRA, CDR2 YSYEKL. The trim removed 4 bases at V and 2 bases at J, leaving 11 bases unmatched. DNA of the CDR3: TGCGCCAGCAGCCCCGGCCCGCGGACAGGCACCTACGAGCAGTACTTC. Its protein is CASSPGPRTGTYEQYF.

This clonotype was seen a single time. V is TRBV7-9 and J is TRBJ1-3; D remains ambiguous. Trimming took 2 bases from V and 0 from J, leaving 5 bases between them. The CDR3 sequence is 14 residues long. The germline V gene encodes CDR1 SEHNR and CDR2 FQNEAQ (reference sequence). CDR3 in DNA: TGTGCCAGCAGCTTAACTTTCTCTGGAAACACCATATATTTT. This translates into CASSLTFSGNTIYF.

This clonotype was recorded a few times. The V and J genes are TRBV5-1 and TRBJ2-7; unclear D gene. This CDR3 contains 13 residues. In germline, CDR1 is SGHRS, CDR2 YFSETQ. The V and J ends lost 0 bases and 5 bases respectively, with 9 bases between them. The CDR3 nucleotides are TGCGCCAGCAGCTTGGTGTCAGGCCACGAGCAGTACTTC. Its protein product is CASSLVSGHEQYF.

There are many counts of this clonotype. The chain is built from TRBV5-1 and TRBJ2-3; TRBD1 might be the D (6 bases). Trimming removed 8 bases at V and 5 bases at J, with 15 bases between. CDR3 size: 13 residues. In germline, CDR1 is SGHRS, CDR2 YFSETQ. CDR3: CASGEVRGDTQYF. CDR3 DNA: TGCGCCAGTGGTGAGGTCAGGGGAGATACGCAGTATTTT.

The J gene is TRBJ1-5, the V gene TRBV7-2, with D possibly matching TRBD1 (6 bases). Trimming pared 1 base from V and 4 bases from J, leaving 11 bases between. The CDR3 consists of 15 residues. The germline CDR1 and CDR2 sequences are SGHTA and FQGNSA. The CDR3 nucleotides read TGTGCCAGCAGCTTAGTTGGGACACTGAATCAGCCCCAGCATTTT. Translated, it gives CASSLVGTLNQPQHF.

This clonotype has only one observation. A read error may explain this, as a much larger clone is one base away. The V gene is TRBV15, the J gene TRBJ2-1; the D gene is possibly TRBD1 (5 bases). The CDR3 contains 13 residues. CDR1 is LNHNV and CDR2 is YYDKDF in the germline V gene (reference sequence). Trimming left V 1 base short and J 9 bases short, with 10 bases between. The CDR3 DNA is TGTGCCACCAGCAGAGCACTAAGGGGTGAGCAGTTCTTC. It codes for CATSRALRGEQFF.

The chain joins TRBV5-1 to TRBJ2-2, with D possibly called TRBD1 or TRBD2 (5 bases each). This CDR3 is built from 16 residues. Germline V gene data show CDR1 as SGHRS and CDR2 as YFSETQ. V lost 5 bases to trimming and J lost 2 bases, with 16 bases between them. The CDR3 DNA follows: TGCGCCAGCAGGCTTACCGGGACGGAAAACACCGGGGAGCTGTTTTTT. Its translation is CASRLTGTENTGELFF.